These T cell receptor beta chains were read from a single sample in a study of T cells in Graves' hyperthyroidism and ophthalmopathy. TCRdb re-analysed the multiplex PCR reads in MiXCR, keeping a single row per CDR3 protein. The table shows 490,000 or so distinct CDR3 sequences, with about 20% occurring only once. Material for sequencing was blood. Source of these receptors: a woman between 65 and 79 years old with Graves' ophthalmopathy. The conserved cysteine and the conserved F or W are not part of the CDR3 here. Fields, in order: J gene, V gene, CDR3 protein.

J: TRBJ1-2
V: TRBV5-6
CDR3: ASSSGQYLNYGYT

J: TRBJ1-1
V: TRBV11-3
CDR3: ASSQSWRPNTEAF

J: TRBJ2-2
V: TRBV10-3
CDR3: AITGLGGELF

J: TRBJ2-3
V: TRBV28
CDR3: ASSFIGAGDSTDTQY

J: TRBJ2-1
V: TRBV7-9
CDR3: ASSFTRGGNGRVQF

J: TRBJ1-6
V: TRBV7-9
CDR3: ASSHRQGGSSPLH

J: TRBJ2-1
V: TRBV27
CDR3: ASSPDRGISYNEQF

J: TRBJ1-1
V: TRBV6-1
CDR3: ASNQGTMNTEAF

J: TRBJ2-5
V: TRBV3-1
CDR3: ASSPPPSSGRGTQY

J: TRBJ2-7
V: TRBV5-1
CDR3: ASSWAGPSSYEQY

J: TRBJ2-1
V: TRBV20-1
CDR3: SAELRSPYNEQF

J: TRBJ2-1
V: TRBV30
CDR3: AWGSGRFVRNEQF

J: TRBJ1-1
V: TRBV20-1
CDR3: SARDGGNTEAF

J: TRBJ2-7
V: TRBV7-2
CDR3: ASSQGLALEQY

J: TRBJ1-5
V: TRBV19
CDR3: ASTILRGFHQPQH

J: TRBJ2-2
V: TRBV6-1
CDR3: ASTLYRGNTGELF

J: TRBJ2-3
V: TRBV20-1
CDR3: SARGETGARTDTQY

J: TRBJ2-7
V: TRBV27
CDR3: ASSPRGLAGGVGSYEQY

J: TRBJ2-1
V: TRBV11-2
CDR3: ASSLRGTLYNEQF

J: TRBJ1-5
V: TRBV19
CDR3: ASRIGDTVANQPQH

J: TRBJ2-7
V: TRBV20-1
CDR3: SAPALGQGSHEQY

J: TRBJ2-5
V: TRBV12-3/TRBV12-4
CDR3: ASSSSKETQY

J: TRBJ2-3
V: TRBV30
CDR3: AWSVQFTDTQY

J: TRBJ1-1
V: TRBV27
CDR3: ASRNTAGGLSF

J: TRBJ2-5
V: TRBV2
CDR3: ASSQDWTSGKETQY

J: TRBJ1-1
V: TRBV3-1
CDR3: ASTHRDQGAEAF

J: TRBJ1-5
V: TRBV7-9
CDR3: ASSLDSFQPQH

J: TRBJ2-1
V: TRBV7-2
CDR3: ASSFDRQEQF

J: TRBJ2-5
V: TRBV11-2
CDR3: ASSHPGQGWQETQY

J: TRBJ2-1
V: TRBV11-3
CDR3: ASSLPPSAREQF

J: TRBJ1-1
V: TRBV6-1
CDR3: ASSDRYRGTEAF

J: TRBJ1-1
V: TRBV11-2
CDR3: ASSLLAGITEAF

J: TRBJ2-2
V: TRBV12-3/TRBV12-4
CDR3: ASSHDAGASTGELF

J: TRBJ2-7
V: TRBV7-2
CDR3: ASSFRENYEQY

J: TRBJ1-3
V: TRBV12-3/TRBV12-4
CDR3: ASSTPGTGVGNTIY

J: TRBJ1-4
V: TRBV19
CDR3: ASRTGTVNEKLF

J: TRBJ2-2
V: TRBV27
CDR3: ASSLLPAGLNTGELF

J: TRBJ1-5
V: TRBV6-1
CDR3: ASRPFQGYNQPQH

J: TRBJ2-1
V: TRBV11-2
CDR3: ASSSVAGNEQF

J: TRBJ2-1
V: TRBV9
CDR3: ASSVGGQIDYNEQF

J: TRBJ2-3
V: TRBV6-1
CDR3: AVPWADTQY

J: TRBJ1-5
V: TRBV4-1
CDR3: ASSQAGMGSNQPQH

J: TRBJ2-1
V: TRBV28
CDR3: ASSDRQVYNEQF

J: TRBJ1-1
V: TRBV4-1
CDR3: ASSLGDREGGGAF

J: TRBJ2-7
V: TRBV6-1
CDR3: ASSRAYSSYEQY

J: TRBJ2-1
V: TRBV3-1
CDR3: ASSYGQGRNEQF

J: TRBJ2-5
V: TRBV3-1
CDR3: ASSEAGETQY

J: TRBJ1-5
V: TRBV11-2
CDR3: ASSPLTGLNRPQH

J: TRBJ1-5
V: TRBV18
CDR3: ASSPTDLNQPQH

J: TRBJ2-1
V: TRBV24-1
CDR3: ATSAQGRPNNEQF

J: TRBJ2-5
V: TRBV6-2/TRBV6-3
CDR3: ASSNYLADQETQY

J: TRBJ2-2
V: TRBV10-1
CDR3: ASSPSGGLANTGELF

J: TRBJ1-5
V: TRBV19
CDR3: ASSMGQGVIKPQH

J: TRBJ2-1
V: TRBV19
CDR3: ASRAPAYNEQF

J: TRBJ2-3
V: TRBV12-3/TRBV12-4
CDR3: ARLANLSTDTQY

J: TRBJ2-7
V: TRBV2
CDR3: ASGQGSTQEQY

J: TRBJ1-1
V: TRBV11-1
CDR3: ASSFRSLNTEAF

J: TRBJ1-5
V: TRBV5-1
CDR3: ASSLGTGGDQPQH

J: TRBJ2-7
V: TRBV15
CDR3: ATSRDTQGRQY